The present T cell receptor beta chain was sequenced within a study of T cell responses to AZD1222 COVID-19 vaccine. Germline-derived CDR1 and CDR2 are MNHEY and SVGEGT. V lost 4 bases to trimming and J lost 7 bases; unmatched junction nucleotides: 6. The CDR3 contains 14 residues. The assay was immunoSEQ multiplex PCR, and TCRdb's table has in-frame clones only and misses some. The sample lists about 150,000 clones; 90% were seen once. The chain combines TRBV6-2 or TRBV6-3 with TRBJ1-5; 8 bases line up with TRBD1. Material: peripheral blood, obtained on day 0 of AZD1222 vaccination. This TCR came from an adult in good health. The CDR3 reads CASSSPRQGQPQHF. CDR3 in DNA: TGTGCCAGCAGTTCCCCCCGACAGGGGCAGCCCCAGCATTTT.